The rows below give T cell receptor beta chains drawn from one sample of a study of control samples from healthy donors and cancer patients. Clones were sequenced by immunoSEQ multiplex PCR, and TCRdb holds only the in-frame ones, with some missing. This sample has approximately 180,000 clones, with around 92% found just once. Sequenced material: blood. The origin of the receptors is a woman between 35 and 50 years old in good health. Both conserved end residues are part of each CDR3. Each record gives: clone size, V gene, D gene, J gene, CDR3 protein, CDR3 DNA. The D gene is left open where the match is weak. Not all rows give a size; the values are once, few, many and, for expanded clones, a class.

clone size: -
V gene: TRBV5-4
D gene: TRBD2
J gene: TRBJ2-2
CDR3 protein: CASSSGTSGGASTGELFF
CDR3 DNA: TGTGCCAGCAGCTCCGGGACTAGCGGGGGGGCTAGCACCGGGGAGCTGTTTTTT

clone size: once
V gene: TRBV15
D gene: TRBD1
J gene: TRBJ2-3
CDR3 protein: CATSREDRGGSTDTQYF
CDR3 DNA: TGTGCCACCAGCAGAGAAGACAGGGGAGGAAGCACAGATACGCAGTATTTT

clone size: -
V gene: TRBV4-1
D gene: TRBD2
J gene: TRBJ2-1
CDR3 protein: CASSHPGLVGNEQFF
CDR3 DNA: TGCGCCAGCAGCCACCCCGGACTAGTAGGGAATGAGCAGTTCTTC

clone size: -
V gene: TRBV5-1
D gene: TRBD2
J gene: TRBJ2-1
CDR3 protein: CASSVGGGSYNEQFF
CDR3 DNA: TGCGCCAGCAGCGTAGGCGGGGGCTCCTACAATGAGCAGTTCTTC

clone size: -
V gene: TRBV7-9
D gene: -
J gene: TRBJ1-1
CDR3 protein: CASSPTLMAEAFF
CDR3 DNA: TGTGCCAGCAGCCCCACGTTAATGGCTGAAGCTTTCTTT

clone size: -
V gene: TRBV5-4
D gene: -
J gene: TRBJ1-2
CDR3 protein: CASSVPGQGGHYGYTF
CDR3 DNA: TGTGCCAGCAGCGTGCCTGGGCAGGGTGGCCACTATGGCTACACCTTC

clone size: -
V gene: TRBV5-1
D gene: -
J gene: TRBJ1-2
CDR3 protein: CASSGDIGYGYTF
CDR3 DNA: TGCGCCAGCAGCGGGGACATAGGCTATGGCTACACCTTC

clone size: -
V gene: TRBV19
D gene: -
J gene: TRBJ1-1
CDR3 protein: CASSAINTEAFF
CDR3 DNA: TGTGCCAGTAGTGCAATCAACACTGAAGCTTTCTTT

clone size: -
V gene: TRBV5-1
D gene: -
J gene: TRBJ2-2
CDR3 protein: CASSRLGTVGELFF
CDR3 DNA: TGCGCCAGCAGCCGACTCGGTACCGTCGGGGAGCTGTTTTTT

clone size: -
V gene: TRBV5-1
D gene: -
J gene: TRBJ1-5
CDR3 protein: CASSLAGARNQPQHF
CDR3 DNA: TGCGCCAGCAGCTTGGCCGGGGCGAGGAATCAGCCCCAGCATTTT

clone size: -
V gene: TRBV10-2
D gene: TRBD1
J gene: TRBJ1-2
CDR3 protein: CASASGTAIYGYTF
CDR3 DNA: TGCGCCAGTGCCTCCGGGACAGCGATCTATGGCTACACCTTC

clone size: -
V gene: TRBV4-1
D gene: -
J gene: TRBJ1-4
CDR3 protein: CASTPGVGGEKLFF
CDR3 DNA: TGCGCCAGCACTCCAGGGGTTGGGGGCGAAAAACTGTTTTTT

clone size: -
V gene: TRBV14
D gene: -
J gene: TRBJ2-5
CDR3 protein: CASSHQGEETQYF
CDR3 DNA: TGTGCCAGCAGCCATCAGGGTGAAGAGACCCAGTACTTC

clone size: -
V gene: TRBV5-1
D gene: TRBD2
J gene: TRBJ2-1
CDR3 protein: CASTQTSGEVIIRFF
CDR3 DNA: TGCGCCAGCACCCAGACTAGCGGGGAAGTAATCATTAGGTTCTTC

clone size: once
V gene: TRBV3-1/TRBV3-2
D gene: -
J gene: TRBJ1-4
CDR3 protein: CASSQGWSEKLFF
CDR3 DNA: TGTGCCAGCAGCCAAGGATGGAGTGAAAAACTGTTTTTT

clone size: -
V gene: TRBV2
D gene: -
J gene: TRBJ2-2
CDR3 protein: CASRQGNDGELFF
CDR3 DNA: TGTGCCAGCAGACAGGGTAATGACGGGGAGCTGTTTTTT

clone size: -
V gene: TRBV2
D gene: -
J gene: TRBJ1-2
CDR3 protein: CASSEVMGAGAGYTF
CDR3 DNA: TGTGCCAGCAGTGAAGTGATGGGGGCGGGGGCTGGCTACACCTTC

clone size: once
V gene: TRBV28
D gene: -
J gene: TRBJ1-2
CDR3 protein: CASRPRDGYTF
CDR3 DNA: TGTGCCAGCAGGCCCAGGGATGGCTACACCTTC

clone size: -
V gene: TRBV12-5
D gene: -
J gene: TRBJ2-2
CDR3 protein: CASGSRTNTGELFF
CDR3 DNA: TGTGCTAGTGGTTCCCGGACGAACACCGGGGAGCTGTTTTTT

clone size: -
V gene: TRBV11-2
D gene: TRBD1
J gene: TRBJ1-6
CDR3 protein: CASSYQGAGSPLHF
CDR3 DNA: TGTGCCAGCAGCTATCAGGGGGCTGGTTCACCCCTCCACTTT

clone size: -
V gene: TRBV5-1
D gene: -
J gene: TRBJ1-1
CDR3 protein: CASSSGEQGNTEAFF
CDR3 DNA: TGCGCCAGCAGCTCCGGGGAGCAGGGGAACACTGAAGCTTTCTTT

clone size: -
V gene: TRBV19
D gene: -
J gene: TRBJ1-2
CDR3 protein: CASKPERDRTGYTF
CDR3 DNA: TGTGCCAGTAAGCCGGAGAGGGACCGGACTGGCTACACCTTC

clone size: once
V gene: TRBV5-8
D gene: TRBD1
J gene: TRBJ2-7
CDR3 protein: CASSLYGTGDYEQYF
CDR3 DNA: TGTGCCAGCAGCTTGTATGGGACAGGGGACTACGAGCAGTACTTC

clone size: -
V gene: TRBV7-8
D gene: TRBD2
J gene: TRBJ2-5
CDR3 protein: CASSLGLAGGYQETQYF
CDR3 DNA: TGTGCCAGCAGCTTGGGACTAGCGGGGGGATACCAAGAGACCCAGTACTTC

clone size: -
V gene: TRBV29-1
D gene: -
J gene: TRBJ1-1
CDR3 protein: CSVEGQLNTEAFF
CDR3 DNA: TGCAGCGTTGAAGGGCAGTTGAACACTGAAGCTTTCTTT

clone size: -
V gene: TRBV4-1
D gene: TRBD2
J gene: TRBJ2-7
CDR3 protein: CASSQGLLAGGLFHEQYF
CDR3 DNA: TGCGCCAGCAGCCAAGGTTTGCTAGCGGGGGGCCTCTTCCACGAGCAGTACTTC

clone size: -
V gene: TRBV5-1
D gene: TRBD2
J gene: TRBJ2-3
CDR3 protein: CASSSRTSGGPDTQYF
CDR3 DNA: TGCGCCAGCAGCTCCCGGACTAGCGGGGGTCCCGATACGCAGTATTTT

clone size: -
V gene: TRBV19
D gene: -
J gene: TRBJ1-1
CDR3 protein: CASSIGSRANTEAFF
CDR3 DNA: TGTGCCAGTAGTATCGGGTCTCGGGCGAACACTGAAGCTTTCTTT

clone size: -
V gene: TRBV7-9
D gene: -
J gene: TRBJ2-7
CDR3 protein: CASSPTHYEQYF
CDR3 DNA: TGTGCCAGCAGCCCGACCCACTACGAGCAGTACTTC

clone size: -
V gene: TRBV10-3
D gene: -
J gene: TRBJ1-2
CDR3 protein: CAISESTLQNYGYTF
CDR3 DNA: TGTGCCATCAGTGAGTCGACTCTGCAGAACTATGGCTACACCTTC

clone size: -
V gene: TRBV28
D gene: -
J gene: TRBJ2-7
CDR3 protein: CASSFVDSFYEQYF
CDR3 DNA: TGTGCCAGCAGTTTCGTTGACAGCTTCTACGAGCAGTACTTC

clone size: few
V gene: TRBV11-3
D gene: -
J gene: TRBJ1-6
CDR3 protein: CASSPPGPGDNSPLHF
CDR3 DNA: TGTGCCAGCAGCCCCCCAGGCCCAGGGGATAATTCACCCCTCCACTTT

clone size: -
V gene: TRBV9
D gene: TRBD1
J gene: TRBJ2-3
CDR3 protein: CASSAQGQGGTDTQYF
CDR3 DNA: TGTGCCAGCAGCGCACAGGGACAGGGGGGGACAGATACGCAGTATTTT

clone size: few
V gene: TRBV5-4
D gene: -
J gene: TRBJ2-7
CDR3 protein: CATKSLDLGFEQYF
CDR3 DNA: TGTGCCACCAAAAGCTTGGATCTGGGCTTCGAGCAGTACTTC

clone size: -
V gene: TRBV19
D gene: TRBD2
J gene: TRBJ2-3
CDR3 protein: CASSKRWSSGGSGSGTDTQYF
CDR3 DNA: TGTGCCAGTAGCAAAAGGTGGTCCAGCGGGGGTTCGGGATCTGGCACAGATACGCAGTATTTT

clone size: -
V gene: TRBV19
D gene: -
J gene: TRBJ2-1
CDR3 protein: CASSWRGGEQFF
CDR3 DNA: TGTGCCAGTAGTTGGCGAGGCGGTGAGCAGTTCTTC

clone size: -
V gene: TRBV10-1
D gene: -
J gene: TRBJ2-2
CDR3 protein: CASSPQPTGELFF
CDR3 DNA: TGCGCCAGCAGTCCGCAGCCCACCGGGGAGCTGTTTTTT

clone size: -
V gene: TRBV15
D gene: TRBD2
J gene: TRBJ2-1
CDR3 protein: CATSSELAGHNEQFF
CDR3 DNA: TGTGCCACCAGCAGCGAACTAGCGGGCCACAATGAGCAGTTCTTC

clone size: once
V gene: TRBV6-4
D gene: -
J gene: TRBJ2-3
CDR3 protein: CASSRSGGGTDTQYF
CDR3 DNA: TGTGCCAGCAGTCGATCAGGGGGAGGGACAGATACGCAGTATTTT

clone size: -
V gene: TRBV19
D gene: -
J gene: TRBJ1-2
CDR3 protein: CASSMVGDNYGYTF
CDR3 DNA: TGTGCCAGTAGTATGGTTGGGGACAACTATGGCTACACCTTC